This is a list of T cell receptor beta chains from one sample in a study of shared clonotypes between healthy human individuals. The repertoire was sequenced with immunoSEQ multiplex PCR; TCRdb's copy has only in-frame clones and lacks some. This table has 2 million to 2.5 million clones, around 95% appearing once. The sequencing input was naive CD4+ T cells sorted from blood. The receptors shown here come from a man aged 18 to 35 in good health. The CDR3 runs from the conserved cysteine through the conserved F or W. The D gene is left open where the match is weak. Size tells how often a clone was seen (once, few, many) or the class of an expanded clone, and some rows leave it out.

TRBV6-1	TRBD1	-	TRBJ1-2	TGTGCCAGCAGTTCTGCACAGGGGTTTGGCTACACCTTC	CASSSAQGFGYTF
TRBV5-1	TRBD2	-	TRBJ2-3	TGCGCCAGCAGCTTGGCCCCTAGCGGGAGTACAGATACGCAGTATTTT	CASSLAPSGSTDTQYF
TRBV7-2	-	-	TRBJ2-3	TGTGCCAGCAGCCACTTAGGAGCCACAGATACGCAGTATTTT	CASSHLGATDTQYF
TRBV4-1	-	-	TRBJ1-4	TGCGCCAGCAGCCAAGACCAGGGCAATGAAAAACTGTTTTTT	CASSQDQGNEKLFF
TRBV6-5	-	-	TRBJ1-1	TGTGCCAGCAGGCCACAGGGTAGCACTGAAGCTTTCTTT	CASRPQGSTEAFF
TRBV6-5	-	-	TRBJ2-7	TGTGCCAGCACCAAGGGACGAGAGCAGTACTTC	CASTKGREQYF
TRBV25-1	TRBD2	once	TRBJ2-1	TGTGCCAGCAGTGACTGGTCTGTGAGCGGGAGACTTGGGAATGAGCAGTTCTTC	CASSDWSVSGRLGNEQFF
TRBV5-1	-	-	TRBJ2-7	TGCGCCAGCACATCGGGGGCACGGGAGCAGTACTTC	CASTSGAREQYF
TRBV30	TRBD2	-	TRBJ2-1	TGTGCCTGGGCCCTCCTAGCGGGGGGTTACAATGAGCAGTTCTTC	CAWALLAGGYNEQFF
TRBV28	-	-	TRBJ2-3	TGTGCCAGCAGCGAGACCGGGACTAGCACAGATACGCAGTATTTT	CASSETGTSTDTQYF
TRBV30	TRBD2	-	TRBJ2-5	TGTGCCTGGAGCCCGGGTAGCGGGAGGCAAGAGACCCAGTACTTC	CAWSPGSGRQETQYF
TRBV15	TRBD1	few	TRBJ1-5	TGTGCCACCAGCAGTATCAGGGGGGCTCAGCCCCAGCATTTT	CATSSIRGAQPQHF
TRBV11-2	-	once	TRBJ2-5	TGTGCCAGCAGCTTAGGCCGCGACCGGGGCCAGACCCAGTACTTC	CASSLGRDRGQTQYF
TRBV7-2	-	-	TRBJ2-2	TGTGCCAGCAGCTTATACCAGCCGGGTATCGCGAACACCGGGGAGCTGTTTTTT	CASSLYQPGIANTGELFF
TRBV14	TRBD2	-	TRBJ2-7	TGTGCCAGCAGCCAAAAGTCTCGGACTAGCGGGGGCATCTACGAGCAGTACTTC	CASSQKSRTSGGIYEQYF
TRBV6-5	TRBD1	-	TRBJ1-4	TGTGCCAGCAGGTCGGGACAGAAGAATGAAAAACTGTTTTTT	CASRSGQKNEKLFF
TRBV5-1	-	-	TRBJ2-7	TGCGCCAGCAGCTTGGGGCAGGGGCCTACCTACGAGCAGTACTTC	CASSLGQGPTYEQYF
TRBV10-2	TRBD2	-	TRBJ2-7	TGCGCCAGCAGTGAAGGGACTAGCAGCCAATACGAGCAGTACTTC	CASSEGTSSQYEQYF
TRBV19	TRBD1	-	TRBJ1-1	TGTGCCAGTAAGGGGGGGACAGTGAACACTGAAGCTTTCTTT	CASKGGTVNTEAFF
TRBV9	-	-	TRBJ1-2	TGTGCCAGCAGCCCGATCGGGGGGAACTATGGCTACACCTTC	CASSPIGGNYGYTF
TRBV5-1	-	once	TRBJ2-1	TGCGCCAGCAGCTTGGAAGGGCCAAGGTATGAGCAGTTCTTC	CASSLEGPRYEQFF
TRBV5-1	TRBD2	-	TRBJ2-1	TGCGCCAGCAGCTTGGATCCAGCGGGGGGCTACAATGAGCAGTTCTTC	CASSLDPAGGYNEQFF
TRBV6-5	-	few	TRBJ2-7	TGTGCCAGCAGTACCTTCGGCGAGCAGTACTTC	CASSTFGEQYF
TRBV5-4	-	-	TRBJ2-6	TGTGCCAGCAGCCTCCAGGGGTATCTACCCAACGTCCTGACTTTC	CASSLQGYLPNVLTF
TRBV2	-	-	TRBJ2-1	TGTGCCAGCAGATTACTGGGGGGGCCCCCAGAGGTGCAGTTCTTC	CASRLLGGPPEVQFF
TRBV19	TRBD1	-	TRBJ2-7	TGTGCCAGTAGTAGTTTCAGGGGACAGATTCAACCCTACGAGCAGTACTTC	CASSSFRGQIQPYEQYF
TRBV11-2	-	-	TRBJ2-5	TGTGCCAGCAGCTTGTATGGATTGGAGACCCAGTACTTC	CASSLYGLETQYF
TRBV27	-	-	TRBJ2-1	TGTGCCAGCAGTTTATTCGTCTCCTCTCCTTATAATGAGCAGTTCTTC	CASSLFVSSPYNEQFF
TRBV6-1	-	-	TRBJ1-1	TGTGCCAGCACTTGGGAGAACACTGAAGCTTTCTTT	CASTWENTEAFF
TRBV28	-	-	TRBJ2-7	TGTGCCAGCAGTTTATGGGGACACCTCCGGGAATACGAGCAGTACTTC	CASSLWGHLREYEQYF
TRBV28	-	-	TRBJ1-3	TGTGCCAGCACCGAGGAGGCTCCTGGAAACACCATATATTTT	CASTEEAPGNTIYF
TRBV7-9	-	once	TRBJ2-5	TGTGCCAGCAGCTTATTATCGCAGGGGCACGAGACCCAGTACTTC	CASSLLSQGHETQYF
TRBV7-9	TRBD1	-	TRBJ2-7	TGTGCCAGCAGGGGGCCGGGACAGGGGCCCCACTACGAGCAGTACTTC	CASRGPGQGPHYEQYF
TRBV9	TRBD2	-	TRBJ2-5	TGTGCCAGCAGCCCAGGGACTAGCGTCTTCCAAGAGACCCAGTACTTC	CASSPGTSVFQETQYF
TRBV5-6	-	once	TRBJ1-2	TGTGCCAGCAGCTTGGGGCAGGGTAAAGCCTATGGCTACACCTTC	CASSLGQGKAYGYTF
TRBV18	-	-	TRBJ2-5	TGTGCCAGCTCACAGGGGAGCCAAGAGACCCAGTACTTC	CASSQGSQETQYF
TRBV4-1	TRBD2	-	TRBJ2-7	TGCGCCAGCAGCCAAGGGGGCGGGGGGATCCCCTACGAGCAGTACTTC	CASSQGGGGIPYEQYF
TRBV9	-	-	TRBJ2-7	TGTGCCAGCAGCGCGGTGGGAGGGGGCGCCGAGCAGTACTTC	CASSAVGGGAEQYF
TRBV28	-	-	TRBJ2-5	TGTGCCAGCAGTCCCCTGGGGGGCAGACAAATGGAGACCCAGTACTTC	CASSPLGGRQMETQYF
TRBV7-2	-	-	TRBJ2-3	TGTGCCAGCAGCCTTAGGGGCCCAGATACGCAGTATTTT	CASSLRGPDTQYF